This TCR beta chain was identified in a study of identical twins. Study observations and caveats: Cord blood beta clonotypes that were abundant carried fewer insertions, and memory repertoires showed no such trend. The conclusions drew on cross-sectional statistical analysis instead of tracking the same donors.

CDR3 length equals 16 residues. The J segment lost 4 bases and the V segment lost 4 bases, leaving 8 bases of the junction unmatched. The germline V gene encodes CDR1 KGHDR and CDR2 SFDVKD. Template switching added a universal primer binding site, and final cDNA carried unique molecular identifiers. Each CDR3 protein is one row after TCRdb ran MiXCR on the 5' RACE reads. The table lists fewer than 550,000 distinct CDR3 sequences, about 15% of them singletons. Concerning this clonotype itself: Its antigen remains unknown.

The data also belong to a second study, concerning yellow fever vaccine responses in identical twins.

The TCR sequence derives from a young woman in good health. The material sequenced was CD4+ T cells sorted from blood. V gene TRBV24-1 combines with J gene TRBJ2-2, with 7 bases lining up with TRBD2. The CDR3 sequence is CATSDRTSLGTGELFF. The CDR3 DNA reads TGTGCCACCAGTGACCGGACTAGTTTGGGCACCGGGGAGCTGTTTTTT.